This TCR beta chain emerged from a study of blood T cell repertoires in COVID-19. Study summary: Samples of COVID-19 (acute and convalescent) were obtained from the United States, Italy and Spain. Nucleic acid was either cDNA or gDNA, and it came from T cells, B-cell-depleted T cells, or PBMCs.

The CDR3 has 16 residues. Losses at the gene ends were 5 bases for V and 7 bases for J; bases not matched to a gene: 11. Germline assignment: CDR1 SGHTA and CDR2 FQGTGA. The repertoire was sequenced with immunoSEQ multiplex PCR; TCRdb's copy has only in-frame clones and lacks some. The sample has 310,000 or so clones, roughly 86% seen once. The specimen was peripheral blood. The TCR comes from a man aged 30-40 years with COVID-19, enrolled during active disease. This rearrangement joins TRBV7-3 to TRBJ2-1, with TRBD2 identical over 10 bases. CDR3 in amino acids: CASSQGSGRAGNEQFF. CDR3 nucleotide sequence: TGTGCCAGCAGCCAAGGGAGCGGGAGGGCCGGGAATGAGCAGTTCTTC. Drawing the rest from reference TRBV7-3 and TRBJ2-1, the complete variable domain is GAGVSQTPSNKVTEKGKYVELRCDPISGHTALYWYRQSLGQGPEFLIYFQGTGAADDSGLPNDRFFAVRPEGSVSTLKIQRTERGDSAVYLCASSQGSGRAGNEQFFGPGTRLTVL.